These 22 T cell receptor beta chains share one sample of origin, sequenced in a study of T-cell reconstitution after alpha-beta-depleted transplantation in children. TCRbeta library construction was performed incorporating unique molecular identifiers. TCRdb reprocessed the PCR reads with MiXCR, giving one entry per CDR3 protein. The table records over 400,000 distinct CDR3 sequences, around two fifths of them present only once. Here the sequenced sample was PBMCs, taken before TCRalphabeta/CD19-depleted stem cell transplant. The source of these receptors is a girl aged 2-10 years with aplastic anemia, due to receive a stem cell transplant.

CDR3 sequence reads: CASSLLAVKFTDTQYF. CDR3 nucleotide sequence: TGTGCCAGCAGTTTATTGGCGGTGAAATTCACAGATACGCAGTATTTT. The rearrangement joins TRBV27 to TRBJ2-3, with unresolved D. This CDR3 spans 16 amino acids. Germline assignment: CDR1 MNHEY and CDR2 SMNVEV (reference sequence). V shed 1 base and J shed 2 bases, with 13 bases lying between them.

This clonotype was observed at least ten times. V usage is TRBV7-9 and J usage is TRBJ2-2; D is unclear. The germline gives CDR1 SEHNR, CDR2 FQNEAQ (reference sequence). The CDR3 is 15 residues long. With 4 bases removed from V and 0 bases from J, the gap between germline ends came to 9 bases. Here the CDR3 DNA reads TGTGCCAGCAGCTACTCTGAGACGAACACCGGGGAGCTGTTTTTT. This gives the protein CASSYSETNTGELFF.

V and J are TRBV20-1 and TRBJ2-2; no reliable D call. The CDR3 has 13 residues. Trimming cost V 4 bases and J 7 bases, with 13 bases left between them. Per the germline V gene, CDR1 is DFQATT and CDR2 is SNEGSKA (reference sequence). The CDR3 here is CSAISLSSGELFF. CDR3 in DNA: TGCAGTGCTATTTCACTTTCAAGCGGGGAGCTGTTTTTT.

This clonotype was picked up many times. The rearrangement links TRBV7-9 to TRBJ1-2, with D perhaps TRBD1 (6 bases). Trimming shortened V by 2 bases and J by 4 bases, and 20 bases separated the two germline ends. The CDR3 is 17 amino acids. Germline V lookup: CDR1 SEHNR, CDR2 FQNEAQ (reference sequence). The CDR3 coding sequence is TGTGCCAGCAGCTTAATAGGAGGGGGGGATGACAGCTATGGCTACACCTTC. It yields the protein CASSLIGGGDDSYGYTF.

The table lists this clonotype with many counts. CDR3 in DNA: TGTGCCAGCAGCCGGTCTCTCGGGGGTTGGTACCAAGAGACCCAGTACTTC. Its translation is CASSRSLGGWYQETQYF. The rearrangement uses TRBV14 and TRBJ2-5; D perhaps matches TRBD2 (6 bases). The germline V and J ends were trimmed by 4 bases and 0 bases, with 18 bases remaining between them. The CDR3 is 17 amino acids. Germline CDR1 SGHDN, CDR2 FVKESK.

This clonotype was recorded at least ten times. The V and J genes are TRBV9 and TRBJ2-7, with TRBD1 matching over 10 bases. The CDR3 has 15 residues. J gave up 0 bases and V 4 bases, and 4 bases lay outside the gene matches. Germline CDR1 and CDR2: SGDLS and YYNGEE. The CDR3 loop reads CASSPGQGPSYEQYF. DNA of the CDR3: TGTGCCAGCAGCCCGGGACAGGGGCCCTCCTACGAGCAGTACTTC.

The chain employs TRBV5-1 and TRBJ2-3; 10 nucleotides align to TRBD2. The CDR3 consists of 17 residues. Germline V gene sequence: CDR1 SGHRS, CDR2 YFSETQ. V shed 4 bases, J shed 3 bases, and the junction held 11 bases outside the gene matches. CDR3: CASSLLRGSGGTDTQYF. In DNA form, the CDR3 reads TGCGCCAGCAGCCTCCTTCGAGGTAGCGGGGGGACAGATACGCAGTATTTT.

This clonotype was counted once. V usage is TRBV15 and J usage is TRBJ2-3; D gene uncertain. Trimming removed 4 bases from V and 5 bases from J, with 7 bases in between. Per the germline V gene, CDR1 is LNHNV and CDR2 is YYDKDF (reference sequence). The CDR3 loop spans 12 amino acids. The CDR3 DNA follows: TGTGCCACCAGCACTGCCGAAGATACGCAGTATTTT. It yields the protein CATSTAEDTQYF.

This clonotype was detected ten times or more. The J gene is TRBJ2-1, the V gene TRBV11-3, with D unresolved. V gave up 2 bases and J gave up 3 bases, with 5 bases separating them. The germline gives CDR1 SGHNT, CDR2 YENEEA. The CDR3 has 13 amino acids. CDR3 sequence (DNA): TGTGCCAGCAGCTTATACAGCTACAATGAGCAGTTCTTC. This sequence encodes CASSLYSYNEQFF.

This clonotype showed up just a few times. The rearrangement joins TRBV7-6 to TRBJ1-3; maybe TRBD1 (5 bases). The germline gives CDR1 SGHVS, CDR2 FNYEAQ. V lost 5 bases and J 4 bases, leaving 18 bases between the germline ends. CDR3 size: 16 residues. The CDR3 DNA is TGTGCCAGCAGCCCAACTGGCGCGGGGCAAGGAAACACCATATATTTT. Protein product: CASSPTGAGQGNTIYF.

In this sample, this clonotype turned up once. The chain carries TRBV15 and TRBJ2-3; 7 nucleotides agree with TRBD2. J gave up 0 bases and V 4 bases, and 4 bases lay outside the gene matches. This CDR3 region has 15 residues. Germline loops: CDR1 LNHNV, CDR2 YYDKDF (reference sequence). CDR3 coding DNA: TGTGCCACCAGCATACGGGAGGCGAGCACAGATACGCAGTATTTT. It yields the protein CATSIREASTDTQYF.

The chain joins TRBV3-1 to TRBJ2-1; D gene ambiguous. The V end was cut by 4 bases, the J end by 0 bases, with 16 bases between. Germline values: CDR1 LGHDT, CDR2 YNNKEL (reference sequence). This CDR3 comprises 17 residues. In DNA, the CDR3 is TGTGCCAGCAGCCCCACACCAGAGAGTTCCTCCTACAATGAGCAGTTCTTC. Amino acid sequence: CASSPTPESSSYNEQFF.

The V and J genes are TRBV30 and TRBJ2-7; D is unclear. V was trimmed by 1 base and J by 1 base, leaving 8 bases between them. Germline values: CDR1 GTSNPN, CDR2 SVGIG (reference sequence). This CDR3 is 13 amino acids long. The CDR3 bases are TGTGCCTGGAGTGGGATTTCATCCTACGAGCAGTACTTC. It encodes CAWSGISSYEQYF. Variable domain in full (rest from reference TRBV30 and TRBJ2-7): SQTIHQWPATLVQPVGSPLSLECTVEGTSNPNLYWYRQAAGRGLQLLFYSVGIGQISSEVPQNLSASRPQDRQFILSSKKLLLSDSGFYLCAWSGISSYEQYFGPGTRLTVT.

This clonotype was observed a handful of times. J is TRBJ2-6 and V is TRBV12-5; 8 bases are shared with TRBD1. The V gene's germline CDR1 is LGHNT and CDR2 FRNRAP. V dropped 5 bases and J dropped 0; count of bases not matched to a gene: 3. The CDR3 runs to 16 residues. The CDR3 DNA follows: TGTGCTAGTGGTCTAACAGGGGGCTCTGGGGCCAACGTCCTGACTTTC. Amino acids: CASGLTGGSGANVLTF.

This clonotype was picked up a small number of times. The chain carries TRBV20-1 and TRBJ1-4, with D possibly matching TRBD1 (6 bases). This CDR3 region has 13 residues. CDR1 is DFQATT and CDR2 is SNEGSKA in the germline V gene (reference sequence). V was clipped by 4 bases and J by 7 bases, with 13 bases between them. CDR3 sequence (DNA): TGCAGTGCTACCAGGGGCGCGGGTGAAAAACTGTTTTTT. Residues: CSATRGAGEKLFF.

This chain joins TRBV6-1 and TRBJ2-7; 12 positions agree with TRBD2. Trimming cost V 8 bases and J 9 bases; bases outside gene matches: 11. Germline assignment: CDR1 MNHNS and CDR2 SASEGT. The CDR3 sequence is 14 residues long. The CDR3 spells CASGVLAGGFGQYF. The CDR3 region has the DNA TGTGCCAGCGGGGTACTAGCGGGAGGTTTCGGGCAGTACTTC.

The J gene is TRBJ2-1, the V gene TRBV27; D might be TRBD2 (6 bases). This CDR3 is built from 13 residues. The V gene's germline CDR1 is MNHEY and CDR2 SMNVEV (reference sequence). Deletions cut 9 bases from V and 7 bases from J, with 16 bases between. The chain's CDR3 is CASTTGSWNEQFF. The CDR3 coding sequence is TGTGCCAGTACCACCGGGAGTTGGAATGAGCAGTTCTTC.

V is TRBV28 and J is TRBJ2-3; D may correspond to TRBD1 or TRBD2 (5 bases each). The CDR3 sequence is 16 residues long. Trimming stripped 6 bases from V and 4 bases from J, with 20 bases between. Germline loops: CDR1 MDHEN, CDR2 SYDVKM. In DNA form, the CDR3 reads TGTGCCAGCAGCTCCACCGGGACGGTAAAACCAGATACGCAGTATTTT. Amino acids: CASSSTGTVKPDTQYF.

V usage is TRBV21-1 and J usage is TRBJ2-7; the table's D call, TRBD1, was not checked against the DNA. TRBV21-1 is marked as a pseudogene. This CDR3 is built from 12 residues. CDR3 region: CAFGTGGGEQYF. The CDR3 DNA follows: TGTGCCTTCGGGACAGGAGGTGGCGAGCAGTACTTC.

About this clonotype itself: A read error may account for a junction end that differs from germline. The chain carries TRBV29-1 and TRBJ1-2, with a possible D match to TRBD1 (5 bases). CDR1 SQVTM and CDR2 ANQGSEA come from the germline V gene. The CDR3 contains 13 residues. The CDR3 nucleotides are TGCAGCGCTTCTTTCCGGGGCCTCTATGGCGACACCTTC. Its protein product is CSASFRGLYGDTF.

Comments on this clonotype: A much more abundant neighbour one base away suggests this may be a read error. As DNA, the CDR3 is TGCAGCCTTGGCTCTCCGAACACCGGGGAGCTGTTTTTT. As protein: CSLGSPNTGELFF. This rearrangement joins TRBV29-1 to TRBJ2-2, with no clear D. From germline, CDR1 is SQVTM and CDR2 ANQGSEA. Trimming took 8 bases from V and 0 from J, leaving 10 bases between them. The CDR3 totals 13 residues.

This clonotype was seen many times. This chain links TRBV10-3 with TRBJ2-3, with 7 bases matching TRBD2. This CDR3 has 19 residues. In germline, CDR1 is ENHRY, CDR2 SYGVKD. Germline trimming cut 0 bases from V and 2 bases from J; bases unmatched to any gene: 14. The CDR3 nucleotides are TGTGCCATCAGTGAGTCGGTGCGGGAGCGTCAATCATACACAGATACGCAGTATTTT. It encodes CAISESVRERQSYTDTQYF.